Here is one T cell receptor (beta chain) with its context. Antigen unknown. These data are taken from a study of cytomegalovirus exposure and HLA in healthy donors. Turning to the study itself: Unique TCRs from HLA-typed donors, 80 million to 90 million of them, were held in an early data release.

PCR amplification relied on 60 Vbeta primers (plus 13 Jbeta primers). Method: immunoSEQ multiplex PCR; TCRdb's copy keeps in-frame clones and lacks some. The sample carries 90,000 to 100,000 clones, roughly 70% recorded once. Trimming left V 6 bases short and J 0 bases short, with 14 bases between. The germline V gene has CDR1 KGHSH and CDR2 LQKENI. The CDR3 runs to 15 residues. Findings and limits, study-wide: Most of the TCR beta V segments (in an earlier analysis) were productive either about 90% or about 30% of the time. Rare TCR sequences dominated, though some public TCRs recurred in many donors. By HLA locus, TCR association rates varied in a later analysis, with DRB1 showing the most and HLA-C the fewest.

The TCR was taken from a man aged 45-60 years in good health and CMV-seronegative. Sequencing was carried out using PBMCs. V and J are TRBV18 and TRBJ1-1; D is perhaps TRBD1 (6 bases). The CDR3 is CASSPRTDMNTEAFF. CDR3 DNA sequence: TGTGCCAGCTCGCCTAGGACAGACATGAACACTGAAGCTTTCTTT.